These 28 T cell receptor beta chains were all obtained from the same sample, sequenced in a study of CD8+CD57+ T cells in acquired aplastic anemia listed by TCRdb under 2018. TCRdb names Illumina HiSeq 2000 as the instrument used. Genomic DNA served as template for TCR beta VDJ combination and CDR3 sequence profiling. TCRdb passed the public sequencing reads through fastp at Q25 and MiXCR, retaining productive beta sequences. A single entry per CDR3 protein holds the most common genes and DNA from its merged rows. Within this sample are some 210,000 distinct CDR3 sequences, with approximately 60% of them counted one time only. Clones ranked in the top ten supply 29% of the sample. The specimen was sorted CD4+, CD8+, or CD8+CD57+ T cells (not recorded which) from PBMCs. These receptors originate from a human donor in good health.

With regard to this clonotype: A much larger clone is a single base away; this may be a read error. J is TRBJ1-1 and V is TRBV4-1; possibly TRBD1 for D (6 bases). Germline loops: CDR1 MGHRA, CDR2 YSYEKL. CDR3 size: 14 residues. The CDR3 reads CTSSLEGGNTEAFF. CDR3 in DNA: TGCACCAGCAGCCTCGAGGGGGGGAACACTGAAGCTTTCTTT.

This clonotype was seen many times. The chain's CDR3 is CSAQRDREYF. In nucleotides, the CDR3 is TGCAGTGCTCAGCGGGACAGGGAGTACTTC. This sequence joins TRBV20-1 and TRBJ2-7; TRBD1 matches at 9 bases. This CDR3 has 10 amino acids. Trimming removed 5 bases from V and 11 bases from J; junction bases left unmatched: 4. Germline loops: CDR1 DFQATT, CDR2 SNEGSKA (reference sequence).

A remark on this clonotype: The CDR3 does not end in the conserved phenylalanine or tryptophan, so this is likely a read error. The DNA is left out, because the CDR3 cannot be placed on it with certainty; the CDR3 is given as TCRdb lists it. The chain couples TRBV9 to TRBJ2-7. Counting both end residues, the CDR3 totals 14 amino acids. Germline V CDR1 and CDR2: SGDLS, YYNGEE. CDR3 region: CASEALAELTSSTS.

This clonotype was observed once. As the CDR3 is not closed by the conserved phenylalanine or tryptophan, this likely results from a read error. The chain employs TRBV9 and TRBJ2-5; TRBD1 aligns across 8 bases. The junction had 11 bases not matched to a gene; V was cut back by 4 bases and J by 6 bases. This CDR3 region has 15 residues. CDR1 is SGDLS, CDR2 YYNGEE, per germline. Here the CDR3 DNA reads TGTGCCAGCAGCCCCCTGCAGGGGGCTCCGCAGACCCAGTACTAC. It translates to CASSPLQGAPQTQYY.

Judged by abundance, this clonotype is medium-sized. The chain couples TRBV7-8 to TRBJ2-7, with D perhaps TRBD2 (6 bases). Germline V gene sequence: CDR1 SGHVS, CDR2 FQNEAQ. The ends were cut back, 0 bases at V and 3 bases at J, with 12 bases in the middle. The CDR3 has 15 residues. This chain's CDR3 is CASSLAGGPSYEQYF. The CDR3 nucleotides are TGTGCCAGCAGCTTAGCGGGGGGACCGAGCTACGAGCAGTACTTC.

The V gene is TRBV29-1, the J gene TRBJ2-6; 7 bases map to TRBD1. The germline CDR1 and CDR2 sequences are SQVTM and ANQGSEA. The J segment lost 0 bases and the V segment lost 6 bases, leaving 2 bases of the junction unmatched. The CDR3 contains 14 residues. The CDR3 loop reads CSVGQSSGANVLTF. Written as DNA, the CDR3 is TGCAGCGTGGGACAGAGCTCTGGGGCCAACGTCCTGACTTTC.

This clonotype was counted many times. The chain is built from TRBV9 and TRBJ2-1, with D uncertain. Germline loops: CDR1 SGDLS, CDR2 YYNGEE. The CDR3 is made up of 15 amino acids. The V end was cut by 0 bases, the J end by 7 bases, with 14 bases between. CDR3 region: CASSVVGWAGNEQFF. The CDR3 bases are TGTGCCAGCAGCGTAGTAGGGTGGGCTGGTAATGAGCAGTTCTTC.

The chain couples TRBV20-1 to TRBJ2-7; 14 nucleotides line up with TRBD2. The CDR3 is 19 residues long. The germline CDR1 and CDR2 sequences are DFQATT and SNEGSKA (reference sequence). Trimming removed 4 bases from V and 3 bases from J; junction bases left unmatched: 17. Here the CDR3 DNA reads TGCAGTGCTATTGAGCTGGACACCCGACTAGCGGGAGGGTTCTACGAGCAGTACTTC. Protein sequence: CSAIELDTRLAGGFYEQYF.

This clonotype turned up a few times. This may arise from a read error, as a much more abundant clone is one base away. The rearrangement joins TRBV12-3 or TRBV12-4 to TRBJ2-6, with D tentatively TRBD1 (5 bases). The CDR3 is 14 amino acids. The CDR3 is CASSPPSGAIVLTF. CDR3 bases: TGTGCCAGCAGCCCGCCCTCTGGGGCCATCGTCCTGACTTTC.

This rearrangement joins TRBV15 to TRBJ2-7; 8 positions agree with TRBD2. Trimming removed 10 bases from V and 5 bases from J; junction bases left unmatched: 7. CDR1 is LNHNV and CDR2 is YYDKDF in the germline V gene (reference sequence). The CDR3 contains 12 residues. CDR3 amino acids: CASSSGGNEQYF. The CDR3 bases are TGTGCCAGCAGTTCGGGGGGGAACGAGCAGTACTTC.

This clonotype was found many times. The gene calls are TRBV6-5 and TRBJ1-6; D ambiguous. The germline V gene encodes CDR1 MNHEY and CDR2 SVGAGI. V lost 4 bases and J 8 bases, leaving 9 bases between the germline ends. The CDR3 spans 13 residues. CDR3 amino acids: CASSSTPYSPLHF. The CDR3 nucleotides are TGTGCCAGCAGTTCCACACCGTATTCACCCCTCCACTTT.

The chain combines TRBV7-3 with TRBJ1-2; D perhaps matches TRBD1 (5 bases). CDR3 size: 13 residues. Germline V gene data show CDR1 as SGHTA and CDR2 as FQGTGA. V was clipped by 3 bases and J by 4 bases, with 9 bases between them. The CDR3 loop reads CASSLHGGYGYTF. The CDR3 nucleotides are TGTGCCAGCAGCTTGCACGGGGGCTATGGCTACACCTTC. Using reference TRBV7-3 and TRBJ1-2 for the parts outside the CDR3, the full variable domain is GAGVSQTPSNKVTEKGKYVELRCDPISGHTALYWYRQSLGQGPEFLIYFQGTGAADDSGLPNDRFFAVRPEGSVSTLKIQRTERGDSAVYLCASSLHGGYGYTFGSGTRLTVV.

This clonotype is termed medium-sized. This chain uses TRBV6-4 with TRBJ2-2; 7 bases agree with TRBD2. Germline CDR1 MRHNA, CDR2 SNTAGT. V lost 4 bases and J lost 3; bases outside the gene matches: 2. This CDR3 has 14 residues. The CDR3 region is CASSVLADTGELFF. The CDR3 nucleotides read TGTGCCAGCAGTGTGCTAGCGGACACCGGGGAGCTGTTTTTT.

The chain couples TRBV2 to TRBJ1-6; no definite D call. CDR1 is SNHLY, CDR2 FYNNEI, per germline. V was shortened by 6 bases and J by 7 bases, with 10 bases between the two germline ends. The CDR3 contains 13 residues. This chain's CDR3 is CASSSSRNSPLHF. The CDR3 DNA is TGTGCCAGCAGCAGTAGTCGAAATTCACCCCTCCACTTT.

This clonotype was counted ten times or more. The chain combines TRBV12-3 or TRBV12-4 with TRBJ1-2; 7 bases are a match to TRBD1. This CDR3 has 14 amino acids. The V segment lost 8 bases and the J segment 6 bases; nucleotides outside the gene matches: 12. CDR3 DNA sequence: TGTGCCAGCCATCCCCCACCGACAGGGAATGGCTACACCTTC. Its protein product is CASHPPPTGNGYTF.

The rearrangement links TRBV2 to TRBJ2-1; D call uncertain. The CDR3 is 10 residues long. The germline CDR1 and CDR2 sequences are SNHLY and FYNNEI. V gave up 4 bases and J gave up 10 bases, with 5 bases separating them. CDR3 coding DNA: TGTGCCAGCAGTGTCGGCGAGCAGTTCTTC. Its protein is CASSVGEQFF.

V is TRBV9 and J is TRBJ2-3; D may correspond to TRBD1 or TRBD2 (6 bases each). Trimming removed 4 bases at V and 10 bases at J, with 16 bases between. CDR1 is SGDLS and CDR2 is YYNGEE in the germline V gene. This CDR3 region has 13 residues. The CDR3 here is CASSLGGEDAQYF. CDR3 bases: TGTGCCAGCAGCCTCGGGGGCGAGGATGCGCAGTATTTT.

This clonotype showed up just a few times. This sequence joins TRBV4-1 and TRBJ2-5; unclear D gene. The CDR3 consists of 13 residues. V was pared by 2 bases and J by 5 bases, with 9 bases between. CDR1 is MGHRA, CDR2 YSYEKL, per germline. The CDR3 coding sequence is TGCGCCAGCAGCCAATGGCGCTGGGAGACCCAGTACTTC. It codes for CASSQWRWETQYF.

This clonotype was seen at least ten times. V and J are TRBV20-1 and TRBJ2-3; TRBD2 agrees at 14 bases. Germline V gene data show CDR1 as DFQATT and CDR2 as SNEGSKA (reference sequence). The CDR3 is made up of 20 amino acids. Germline trimming cut 2 bases from V and 6 bases from J; bases unmatched to any gene: 19. CDR3: CSARCPTGTSGGCAGDTQYF. CDR3 DNA sequence: TGCAGTGCTAGATGTCCCACCGGGACTAGCGGGGGCTGTGCAGGGGATACGCAGTATTTT.

V is TRBV20-1 and J is TRBJ2-3; unclear D gene. Germline loops: CDR1 DFQATT, CDR2 SNEGSKA (reference sequence). This CDR3 has 15 residues. The V gene lost 0 bases and the J gene lost 4 bases, with 14 bases spanning the gap. The CDR3 DNA reads TGCAGTGCTAGAGATCGGCGCGGAGCTTCAGATACGCAGTATTTT. It yields the protein CSARDRRGASDTQYF.

The rearrangement links TRBV10-1 to TRBJ2-3; no clear D. The CDR3 has 14 residues. Per the germline V gene, CDR1 is WNHNN and CDR2 is SYGVQD (reference sequence). V was cut by 4 bases and J by 0 bases, with 8 bases left in between. CDR3 coding DNA: TGCGCCAGCAGTGTCGCAATTAGCACAGATACGCAGTATTTT. Protein: CASSVAISTDTQYF.

As concerns this clonotype: A much larger clonotype is one base distant, so this may be a read error. The chain uses TRBV6-2 or TRBV6-3 and TRBJ2-7, with 9 nucleotides matching TRBD1. The CDR3 has 14 amino acids. Germline V gene lookup returns CDR1 MNHEY and CDR2 SVGEGT. The J segment lost 2 bases and the V segment lost 4 bases, leaving 3 bases of the junction unmatched. This CDR3 is CASSSRTGAYEQYF. For the CDR3, the DNA is TGTGCCAGCAGTTCGAGGACAGGGGCCTACGAGCAGTACTTC.

The chain uses TRBV2 and TRBJ2-2; D ambiguous. Germline V gene sequence: CDR1 SNHLY, CDR2 FYNNEI. This CDR3 comprises 15 residues. Trimming took 2 bases from V and 0 from J, leaving 7 bases between them. CDR3 nucleotides: TGTGCCAGCAGTGAATTTTTTGCGAACACCGGGGAGCTGTTTTTT. Amino acid sequence: CASSEFFANTGELFF.

This chain links TRBV7-9 with TRBJ2-7; no definite D call. The CDR3 contains 16 residues. Germline V gives CDR1 SEHNR, CDR2 FQNEAQ (reference sequence). The V and J ends lost 1 base and 3 bases respectively, with 16 bases between them. CDR3: CASSLVWQSGIYEQYF. For the CDR3, the DNA is TGTGCCAGCAGCTTAGTTTGGCAGTCAGGTATCTACGAGCAGTACTTC.

This chain links TRBV20-1 with TRBJ1-1; TRBD1 might be the D (5 bases). V lost 1 base to trimming and J lost 2 bases, with 11 bases between them. There are 14 residues in the CDR3. Per germline, CDR1 DFQATT and CDR2 SNEGSKA (reference sequence). This chain's CDR3 is CSARGRQSNTEAFF. The CDR3 DNA follows: TGCAGTGCTAGAGGCCGACAGAGCAACACTGAAGCTTTCTTT.

The chain joins TRBV24-1 to TRBJ2-1, with D perhaps TRBD1 (6 bases). This CDR3 has 18 residues. V was pared by 5 bases and J by 7 bases, with 26 bases between. Germline-derived CDR1 and CDR2 are KGHDR and SFDVKD. The CDR3 DNA is TGTGCCACCAGTGGTGGGGGACACCTAGGTACAGGGAAAAATGAGCAGTTCTTC. Translation: CATSGGGHLGTGKNEQFF.

Remarks on this clonotype: The junction and the germline gene differ at one end; a read error may be behind it. The chain recombines TRBV5-6 with TRBJ2-7; TRBD1 matches at 9 bases. The CDR3 covers 14 residues. Germline V lookup: CDR1 SGHDT, CDR2 YYEEEE. The CDR3 nucleotides read TGTGCCAGCAGCTCCACCCGGGACAGGGTTGGGGTACACTTC. It translates to CASSSTRDRVGVHF.

This clonotype appeared a few times. This chain links TRBV7-8 with TRBJ1-5; D might be TRBD1 (6 bases). Trimming left V 1 base short and J 7 bases short, with 11 bases between. Germline CDR1 reads SGHVS; CDR2 reads FQNEAQ. The length of the CDR3 is 14 residues. The DNA of the CDR3 is TGTGCCAGCAGCTTAGGCAGGGGAGAACAGCCCCAGCATTTT. Protein: CASSLGRGEQPQHF.